This T cell receptor beta chain stems from a study of response to subunit inactivated influenza vaccine (dated by TCRdb to the late 2010s). For context, the study as a whole: To follow how T cells responded to a trivalent subunit inactivated influenza vaccine, the researchers relied on deep quantitative profiling of the T cell receptor repertoire. What the authors observed across the whole study: It was suggested by the authors that each seasonal influenza vaccination may recruit only a limited number of new T cells.

Ten or more counts support this clonotype. Its cognate antigen has yet to be identified. No base quality information exists; no much larger clone differs at one position. Libraries were built with RT-PCR. Reads for this sample came from an Illumina HiSeq 2500. TCRdb reprocessed the public reads (quality trimming at Q25 with fastp, clone calling with MiXCR) and kept in-frame beta chains. Each CDR3 protein appears once, grouped with its most common genes and DNA. The sample table shows about 530,000 distinct CDR3 sequences, and under 15% are seen once. About an eighth of the sample comes from the top ten. The sample's time point label, decoded: 45 days after influenza vaccine administration. At the junction V is shortened by 6 bases and J by 3 bases, with 11 bases in between. Inclusive of the bounding cysteine and phenylalanine, the CDR3 is 13 residues long. Just CDR3 DNA is preserved here, 39 bases in frame from base 1. The germline V gene supplies CDR1 ENHRY and CDR2 SYGVKD.

The rearranged chain carries TRBV10-3 and TRBJ2-5; a tentative D match to TRBD1 spans 5 bases. The TCR originated in a man aged 45-65 years who received an inactivated influenza vaccine. Donor details come from another sample of the same person, matched by shared clones. The specimen comprised PBMCs from blood, sampled 45 days after vaccination. CDR3 region: CAIRSGWEETQYF. The nucleotide sequence reads as follows: TGTGCCATCAGGTCAGGGTGGGAAGAGACCCAGTACTTC.